The TCR beta chain under discussion was sequenced for a study of shared clonotypes between healthy human individuals. The CDR3 is 15 amino acids. Per the germline V gene, CDR1 is MDHEN and CDR2 is SYDVKM. V lost 3 bases, J lost 8 bases, and 8 bases stayed unmatched. Study-level results: Clonotypes that were shared across several donors made up around 5% of naive CD4 clonotypes.

Negatively enriched CD4+ T cells were divided by CD45RA into naive and memory. Deep-level assay runs were performed. In the study's own analysis: ImmunoSEQ junction-only sequences lacked quality scores, so their filtering differed. This table comes from immunoSEQ multiplex PCR, and its TCRdb copy is limited to in-frame clones, with some not included. V, J and clone size reflect that table, while D and trimming were determined from the DNA. There are more than 2,000,000 clones in the sample; approximately 95% occur only once, and around 0.4% lies in the top ten. On this clone itself: What it recognizes is unknown.

Sequenced sample: naive CD4+ T cells from PBMCs. Subset denoted: CD45RA+ positively selected. This sequence joins TRBV28 and TRBJ1-4, with TRBD1 matching 8 bases. This clonotype was sampled from a man between 18 and 35 years old in good health. Some clones in this sample may be carry-over from other donors' samples. The CDR3 loop reads CASSFTGGQREKLFF. The CDR3 DNA sequence: TGTGCCAGCAGTTTTACAGGGGGTCAACGAGAAAAACTGTTTTTT.